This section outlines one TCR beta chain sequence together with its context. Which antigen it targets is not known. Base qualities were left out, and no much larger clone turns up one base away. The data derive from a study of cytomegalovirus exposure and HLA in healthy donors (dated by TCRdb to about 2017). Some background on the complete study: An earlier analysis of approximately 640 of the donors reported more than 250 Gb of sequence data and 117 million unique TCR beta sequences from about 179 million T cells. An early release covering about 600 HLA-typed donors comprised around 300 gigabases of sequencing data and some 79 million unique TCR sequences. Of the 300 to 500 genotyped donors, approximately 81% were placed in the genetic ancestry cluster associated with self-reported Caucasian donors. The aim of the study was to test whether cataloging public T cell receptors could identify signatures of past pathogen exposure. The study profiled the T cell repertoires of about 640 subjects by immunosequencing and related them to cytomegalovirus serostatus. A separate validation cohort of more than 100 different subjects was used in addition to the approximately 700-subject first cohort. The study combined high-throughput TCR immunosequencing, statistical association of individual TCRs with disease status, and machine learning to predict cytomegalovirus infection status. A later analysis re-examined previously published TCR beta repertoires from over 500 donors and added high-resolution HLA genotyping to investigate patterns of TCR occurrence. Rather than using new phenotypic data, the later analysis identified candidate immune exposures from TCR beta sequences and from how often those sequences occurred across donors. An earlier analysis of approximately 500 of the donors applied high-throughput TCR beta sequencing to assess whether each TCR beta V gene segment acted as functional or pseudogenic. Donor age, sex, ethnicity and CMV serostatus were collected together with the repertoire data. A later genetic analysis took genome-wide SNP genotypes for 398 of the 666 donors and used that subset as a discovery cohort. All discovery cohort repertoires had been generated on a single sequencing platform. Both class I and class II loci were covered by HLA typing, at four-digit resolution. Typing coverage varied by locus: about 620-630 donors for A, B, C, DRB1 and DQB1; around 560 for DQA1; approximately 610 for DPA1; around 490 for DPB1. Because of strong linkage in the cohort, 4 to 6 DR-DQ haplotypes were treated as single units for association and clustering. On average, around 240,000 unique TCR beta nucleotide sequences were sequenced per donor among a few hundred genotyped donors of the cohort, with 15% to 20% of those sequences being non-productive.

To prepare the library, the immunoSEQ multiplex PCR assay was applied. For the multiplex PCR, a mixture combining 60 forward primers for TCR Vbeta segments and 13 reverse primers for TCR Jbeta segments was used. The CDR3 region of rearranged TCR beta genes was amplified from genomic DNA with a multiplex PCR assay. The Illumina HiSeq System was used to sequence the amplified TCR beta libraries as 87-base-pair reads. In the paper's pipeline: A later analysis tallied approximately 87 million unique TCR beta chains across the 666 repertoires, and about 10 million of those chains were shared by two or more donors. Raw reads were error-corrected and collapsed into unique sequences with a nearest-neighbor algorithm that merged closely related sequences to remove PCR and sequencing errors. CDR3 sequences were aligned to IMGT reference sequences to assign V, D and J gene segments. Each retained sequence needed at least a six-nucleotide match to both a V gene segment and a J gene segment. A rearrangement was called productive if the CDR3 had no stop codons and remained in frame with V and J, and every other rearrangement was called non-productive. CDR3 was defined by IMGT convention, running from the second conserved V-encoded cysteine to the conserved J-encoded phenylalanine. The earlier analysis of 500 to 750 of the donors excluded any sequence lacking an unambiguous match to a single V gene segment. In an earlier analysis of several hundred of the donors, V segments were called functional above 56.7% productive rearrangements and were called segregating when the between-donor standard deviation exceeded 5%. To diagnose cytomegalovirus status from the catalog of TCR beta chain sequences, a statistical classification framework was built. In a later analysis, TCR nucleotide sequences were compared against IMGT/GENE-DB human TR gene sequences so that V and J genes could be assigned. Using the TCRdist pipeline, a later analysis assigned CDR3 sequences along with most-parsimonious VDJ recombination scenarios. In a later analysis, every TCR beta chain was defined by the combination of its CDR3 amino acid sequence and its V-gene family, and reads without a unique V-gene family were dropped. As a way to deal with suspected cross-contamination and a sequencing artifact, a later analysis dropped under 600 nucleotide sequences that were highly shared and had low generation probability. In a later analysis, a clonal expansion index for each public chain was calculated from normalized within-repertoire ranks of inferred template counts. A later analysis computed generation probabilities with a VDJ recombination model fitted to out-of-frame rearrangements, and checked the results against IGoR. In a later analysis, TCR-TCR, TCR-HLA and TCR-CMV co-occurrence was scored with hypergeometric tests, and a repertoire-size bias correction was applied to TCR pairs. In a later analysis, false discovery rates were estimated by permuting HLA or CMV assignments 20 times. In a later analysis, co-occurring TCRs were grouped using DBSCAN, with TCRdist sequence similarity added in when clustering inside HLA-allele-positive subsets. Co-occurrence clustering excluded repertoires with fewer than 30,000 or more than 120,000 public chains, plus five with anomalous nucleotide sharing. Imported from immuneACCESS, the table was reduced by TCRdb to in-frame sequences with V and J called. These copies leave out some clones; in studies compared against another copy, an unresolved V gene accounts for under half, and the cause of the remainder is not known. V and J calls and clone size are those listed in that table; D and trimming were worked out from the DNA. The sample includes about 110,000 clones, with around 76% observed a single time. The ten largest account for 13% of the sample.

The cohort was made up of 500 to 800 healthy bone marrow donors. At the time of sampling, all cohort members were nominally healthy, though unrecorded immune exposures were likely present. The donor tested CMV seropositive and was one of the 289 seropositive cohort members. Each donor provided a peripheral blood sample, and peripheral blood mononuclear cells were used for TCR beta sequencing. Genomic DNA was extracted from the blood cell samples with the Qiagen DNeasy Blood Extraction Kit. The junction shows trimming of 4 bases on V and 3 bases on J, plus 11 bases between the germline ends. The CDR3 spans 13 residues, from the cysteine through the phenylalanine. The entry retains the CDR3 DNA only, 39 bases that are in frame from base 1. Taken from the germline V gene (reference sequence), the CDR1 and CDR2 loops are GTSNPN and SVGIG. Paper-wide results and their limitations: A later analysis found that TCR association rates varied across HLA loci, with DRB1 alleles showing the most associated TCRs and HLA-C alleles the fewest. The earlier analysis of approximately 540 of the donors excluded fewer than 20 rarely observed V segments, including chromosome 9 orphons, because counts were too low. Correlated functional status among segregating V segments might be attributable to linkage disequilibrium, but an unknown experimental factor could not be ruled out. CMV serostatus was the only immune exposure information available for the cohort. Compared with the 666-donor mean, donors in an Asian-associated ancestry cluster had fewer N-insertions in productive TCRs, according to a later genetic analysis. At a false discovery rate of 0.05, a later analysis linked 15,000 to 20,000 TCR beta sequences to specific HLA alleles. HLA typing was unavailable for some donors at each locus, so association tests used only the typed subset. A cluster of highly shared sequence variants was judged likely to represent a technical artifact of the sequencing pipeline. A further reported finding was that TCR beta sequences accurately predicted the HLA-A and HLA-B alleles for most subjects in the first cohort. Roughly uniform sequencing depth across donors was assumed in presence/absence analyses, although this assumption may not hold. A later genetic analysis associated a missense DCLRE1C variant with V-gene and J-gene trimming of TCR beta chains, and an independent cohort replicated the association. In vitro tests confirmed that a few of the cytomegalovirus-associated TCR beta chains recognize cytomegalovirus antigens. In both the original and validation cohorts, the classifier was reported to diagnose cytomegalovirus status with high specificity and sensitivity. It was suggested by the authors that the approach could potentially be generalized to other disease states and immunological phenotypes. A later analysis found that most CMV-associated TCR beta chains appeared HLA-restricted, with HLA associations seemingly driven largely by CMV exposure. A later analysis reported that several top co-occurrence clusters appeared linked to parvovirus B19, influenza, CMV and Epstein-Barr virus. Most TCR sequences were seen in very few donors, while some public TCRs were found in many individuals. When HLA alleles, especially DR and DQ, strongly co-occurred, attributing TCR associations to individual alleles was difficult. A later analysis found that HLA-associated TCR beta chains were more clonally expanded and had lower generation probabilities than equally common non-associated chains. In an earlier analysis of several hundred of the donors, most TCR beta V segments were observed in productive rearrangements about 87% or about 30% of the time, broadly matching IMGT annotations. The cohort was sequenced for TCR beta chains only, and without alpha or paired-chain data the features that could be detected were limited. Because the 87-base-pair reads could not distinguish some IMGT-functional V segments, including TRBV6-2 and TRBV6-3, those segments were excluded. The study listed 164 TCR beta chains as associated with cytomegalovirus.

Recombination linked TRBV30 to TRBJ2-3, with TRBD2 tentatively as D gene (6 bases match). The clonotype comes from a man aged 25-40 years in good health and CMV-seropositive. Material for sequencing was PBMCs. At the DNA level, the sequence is TGTGCCTGGACGGCGGGGTCGACAGATACGCAGTATTTT. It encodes CAWTAGSTDTQYF.